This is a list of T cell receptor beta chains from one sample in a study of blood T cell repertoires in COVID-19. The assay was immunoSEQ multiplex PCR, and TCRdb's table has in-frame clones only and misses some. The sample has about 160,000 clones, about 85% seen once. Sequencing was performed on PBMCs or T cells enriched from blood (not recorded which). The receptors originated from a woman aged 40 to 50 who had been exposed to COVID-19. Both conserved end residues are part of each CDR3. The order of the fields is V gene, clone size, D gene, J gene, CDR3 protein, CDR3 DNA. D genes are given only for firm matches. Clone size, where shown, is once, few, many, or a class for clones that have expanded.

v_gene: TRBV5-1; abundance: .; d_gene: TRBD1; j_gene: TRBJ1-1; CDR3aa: CASSLAPGQGQGTEAFF; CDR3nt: TGCGCCAGCAGCTTGGCCCCGGGACAGGGACAGGGGACTGAAGCTTTCTTT
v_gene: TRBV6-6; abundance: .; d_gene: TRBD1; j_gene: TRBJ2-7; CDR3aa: CASSYSRGQGDYEQYF; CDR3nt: TGTGCCAGCAGTTACTCCAGGGGACAGGGGGACTACGAGCAGTACTTC
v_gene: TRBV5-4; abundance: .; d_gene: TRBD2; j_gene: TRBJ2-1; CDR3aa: CASSQGAGGPYNEQFF; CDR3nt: TGTGCCAGCAGCCAGGGAGCGGGAGGGCCATACAATGAGCAGTTCTTC
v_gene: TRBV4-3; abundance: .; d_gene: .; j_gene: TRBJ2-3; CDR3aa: CASSQAQSAGRTDTQYF; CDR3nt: TGCGCCAGCAGCCAAGCCCAATCCGCGGGGAGGACAGATACGCAGTATTTT
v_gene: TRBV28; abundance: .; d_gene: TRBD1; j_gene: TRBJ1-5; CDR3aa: CASSPRGHDQPQHF; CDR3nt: TGTGCCAGCAGTCCCAGGGGGCATGATCAGCCCCAGCATTTT
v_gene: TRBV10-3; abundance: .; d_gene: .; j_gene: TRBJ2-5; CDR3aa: CAISESSRVETQYF; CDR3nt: TGTGCCATCAGTGAGTCGAGCAGGGTAGAGACCCAGTACTTC
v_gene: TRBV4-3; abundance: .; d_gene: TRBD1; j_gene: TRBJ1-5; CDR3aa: CASSQEARGLGAQHF; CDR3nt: TGCGCCAGCAGCCAAGAAGCCAGGGGGCTTGGGGCCCAGCATTTT
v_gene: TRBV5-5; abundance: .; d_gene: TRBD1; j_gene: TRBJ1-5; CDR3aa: CASSRFTGGNQPQHF; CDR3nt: TGTGCCAGCAGCCGATTTACAGGGGGCAATCAGCCCCAGCATTTT
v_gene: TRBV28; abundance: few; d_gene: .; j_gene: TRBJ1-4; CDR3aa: CASSRQLGEKLFF; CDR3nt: TGTGCCAGCAGTCGACAGCTTGGGGAAAAACTGTTTTTT
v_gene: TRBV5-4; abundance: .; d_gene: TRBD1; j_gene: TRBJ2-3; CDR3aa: CASSFPRTGHQDTQYF; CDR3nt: TGTGCCAGCAGCTTCCCCCGGACAGGGCATCAAGATACGCAGTATTTT
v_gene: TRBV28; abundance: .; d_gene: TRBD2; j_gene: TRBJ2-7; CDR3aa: CASSLLGTSGSNEQYF; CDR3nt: TGTGCCAGCAGTTTACTCGGTACTAGCGGGAGCAACGAGCAGTACTTC
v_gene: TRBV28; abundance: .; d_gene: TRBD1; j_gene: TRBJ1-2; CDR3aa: CASSVGTGQQLYGYTF; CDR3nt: TGTGCCAGCAGTGTCGGAACGGGACAGCAACTCTATGGCTACACCTTC
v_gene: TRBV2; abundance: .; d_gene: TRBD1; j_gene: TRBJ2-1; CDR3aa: CHLTRDRLLNEQFF; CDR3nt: TGCCATCTCACCCGGGACAGGTTGCTGAATGAGCAGTTCTTC
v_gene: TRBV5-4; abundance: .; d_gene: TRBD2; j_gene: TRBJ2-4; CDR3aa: CASSPGTSLWRGKNIQYF; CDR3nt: TGTGCCAGCAGCCCTGGGACTAGCCTCTGGCGAGGCAAAAACATTCAGTACTTC
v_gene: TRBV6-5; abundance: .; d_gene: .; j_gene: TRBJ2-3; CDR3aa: CAIKPSGGTDTQYF; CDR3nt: TGTGCCATCAAACCATCAGGGGGCACAGATACGCAGTATTTT
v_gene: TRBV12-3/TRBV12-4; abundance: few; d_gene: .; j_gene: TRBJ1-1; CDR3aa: CASSFLGAAEAFF; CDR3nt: TGTGCCAGCAGTTTTTTAGGGGCCGCCGAAGCTTTCTTT
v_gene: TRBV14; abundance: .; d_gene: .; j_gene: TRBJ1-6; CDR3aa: CASSQAYSSPLHF; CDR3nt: TGTGCCAGCAGCCAAGCTTATAGTTCACCCCTCCACTTT
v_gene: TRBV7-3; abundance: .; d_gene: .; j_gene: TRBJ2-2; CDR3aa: CASSRTGTSTGELFF; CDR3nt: TGTGCCAGCAGCCGTACGGGAACATCCACCGGGGAGCTGTTTTTT
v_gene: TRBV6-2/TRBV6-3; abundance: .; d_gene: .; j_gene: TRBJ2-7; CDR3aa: CASSPEGKISMVEQYF; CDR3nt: TGTGCCAGCAGCCCGGAGGGGAAAATCTCTATGGTGGAGCAGTACTTC
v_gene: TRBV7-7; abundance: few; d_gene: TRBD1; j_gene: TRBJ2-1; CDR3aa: CASSLDLKGANEQFF; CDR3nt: TGTGCCAGCAGCTTAGATTTGAAGGGGGCAAATGAGCAGTTCTTC
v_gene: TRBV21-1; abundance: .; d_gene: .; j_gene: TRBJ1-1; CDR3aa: CASSTHDSPNTWEAFF; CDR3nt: TGTGCCAGCAGCACCCACGACAGCCCAAACACTTGGGAAGCTTTCTTT
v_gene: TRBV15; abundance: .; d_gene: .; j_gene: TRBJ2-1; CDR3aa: CATSSRRARDIYEQFF; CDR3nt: TGTGCCACCAGCTCGCGACGGGCCCGGGATATATATGAGCAGTTCTTC
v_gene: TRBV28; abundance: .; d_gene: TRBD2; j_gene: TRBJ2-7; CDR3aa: CASSFYRAGSSYEQYF; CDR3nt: TGTGCCAGCAGTTTTTATCGAGCGGGATCTTCCTACGAGCAGTACTTC
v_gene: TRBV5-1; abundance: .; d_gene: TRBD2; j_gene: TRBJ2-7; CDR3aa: CASSLGFSSGRSNYEQYF; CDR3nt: TGCGCCAGCAGCTTGGGATTCTCTAGCGGGAGATCAAATTACGAGCAGTACTTC
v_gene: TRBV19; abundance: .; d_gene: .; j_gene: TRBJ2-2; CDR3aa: CASTVNTGELFF; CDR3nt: TGTGCCAGTACAGTGAACACCGGGGAGCTGTTTTTT
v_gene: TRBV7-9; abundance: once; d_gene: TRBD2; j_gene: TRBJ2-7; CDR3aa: CASSNSGYEQYF; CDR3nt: TGTGCCAGCAGCAATAGCGGGTACGAGCAGTACTTC
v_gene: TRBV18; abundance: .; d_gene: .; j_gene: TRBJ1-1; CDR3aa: CASSPGTPNTEAFF; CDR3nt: TGTGCCAGCTCACCCGGGACACCGAACACTGAAGCTTTCTTT
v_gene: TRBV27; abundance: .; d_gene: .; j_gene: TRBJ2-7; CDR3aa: CASSFDGPYEQYF; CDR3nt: TGTGCCAGCAGTTTTGATGGCCCATACGAGCAGTACTTC
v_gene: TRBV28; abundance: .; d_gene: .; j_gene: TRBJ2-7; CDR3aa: CASSRTVPYEQYF; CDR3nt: TGTGCCAGCAGCCGGACAGTGCCTTACGAGCAGTACTTC
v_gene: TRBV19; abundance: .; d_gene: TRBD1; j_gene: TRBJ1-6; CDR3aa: CASTDRRQGVSPLHF; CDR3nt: TGTGCCAGTACCGATAGGAGGCAGGGGGTTTCACCCCTCCACTTT
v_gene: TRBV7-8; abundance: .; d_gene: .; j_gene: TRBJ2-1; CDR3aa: CASSLVPGRSNEQFF; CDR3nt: TGTGCCAGCAGCTTAGTACCCGGGAGAAGCAATGAGCAGTTCTTC
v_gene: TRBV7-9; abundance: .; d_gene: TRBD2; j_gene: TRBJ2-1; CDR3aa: CASSPTKRGTSGRTDEQFF; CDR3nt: TGTGCCAGCAGCCCAACCAAGAGAGGGACTAGCGGGAGAACCGATGAGCAGTTCTTC
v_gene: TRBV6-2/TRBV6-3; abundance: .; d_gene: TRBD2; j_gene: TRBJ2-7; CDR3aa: CASSYSPSGINSYGQYF; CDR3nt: TGTGCCAGCAGTTACTCACCTAGCGGGATTAACTCCTACGGGCAGTACTTC
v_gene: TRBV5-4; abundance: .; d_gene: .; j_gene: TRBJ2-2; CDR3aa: CASSPDSLTGELFF; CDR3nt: TGTGCCAGCAGCCCTGACTCACTCACCGGGGAGCTGTTTTTT
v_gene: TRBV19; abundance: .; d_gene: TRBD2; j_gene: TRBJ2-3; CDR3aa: CASRNTLLAGGPDTQYF; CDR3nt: TGTGCCAGTAGAAACACCTTACTAGCGGGGGGCCCAGATACGCAGTATTTT
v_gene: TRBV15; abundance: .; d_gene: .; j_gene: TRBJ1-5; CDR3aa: CATSRDLDTEWRRDQPQHF; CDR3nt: TGTGCCACCAGCAGAGATTTGGATACTGAGTGGAGGAGGGATCAGCCCCAGCATTTT
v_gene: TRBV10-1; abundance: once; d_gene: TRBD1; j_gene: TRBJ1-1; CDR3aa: CASSDRGGQGGTEAFF; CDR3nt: TGCGCCAGCAGTGACCGAGGGGGACAGGGCGGCACTGAAGCTTTCTTT
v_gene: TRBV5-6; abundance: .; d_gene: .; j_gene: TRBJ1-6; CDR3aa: CASSLGRDSPLHF; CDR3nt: TGTGCCAGCAGCTTGGGGAGGGATTCACCCCTCCACTTT
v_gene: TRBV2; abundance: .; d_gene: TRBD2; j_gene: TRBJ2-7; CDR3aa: CASTGQGARLAGDEQYF; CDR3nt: TGTGCCAGCACCGGTCAAGGGGCAAGACTAGCGGGGGACGAGCAGTACTTC